What follows are 24 T cell receptor beta chains derived from one specimen sequenced in a study of T-cell reconstitution after alpha-beta-depleted transplantation in children. Preparing the TCRbeta library involved the use of unique molecular identifiers. TCRdb used MiXCR to reprocess the PCR reads, holding one entry per CDR3 protein. The top ten clones hold about 5% of a sample with 230,000 or so distinct CDR3 sequences, over 9.5% of them seen once. Material: PBMCs from the stem cell graft donor, obtained from the stem cell graft. The origin of the receptors is a human donor who donated a stem cell graft to a child with SCID.

This clonotype was recorded many times. The chain has TRBV12-3 or TRBV12-4 and TRBJ2-3; tentatively, D is TRBD2 (5 bases). The CDR3 is 13 amino acids. The V end was cut by 1 base, the J end by 4 bases, with 6 bases between. The CDR3 nucleotides are TGTGCCAGCAGTTTAGGCGGGCCAGATACGCAGTATTTT. Its protein is CASSLGGPDTQYF.

The genes are TRBV3-1 and TRBJ2-7, with 9 nucleotides matching TRBD2. The CDR3 covers 19 residues. Germline V CDR1 and CDR2: LGHDT, YNNKEL (reference sequence). The J segment lost 0 bases and the V segment lost 6 bases, leaving 18 bases of the junction unmatched. Here the CDR3 reads CASSLRSTSGLTSSYEQYF. As DNA, the CDR3 is TGTGCCAGCAGTTTACGCTCGACTAGCGGCCTTACGAGCTCCTACGAGCAGTACTTC.

The sample holds many counts of this clonotype. The genes are TRBV12-3 or TRBV12-4 and TRBJ2-2; D tentatively reads TRBD1 or TRBD2 (6 bases each). Between the trimmed V and J ends, which lost 1 base and 1 base, there was a span of 16 bases. CDR3 length: 18 residues. In DNA form, the CDR3 reads TGTGCCAGCAGTTTAGGTGGTAGGGGGGCCCTGAACACCGGGGAGCTGTTTTTT. It codes for CASSLGGRGALNTGELFF.

This clonotype was recorded many times. This rearrangement joins TRBV5-1 to TRBJ2-3, with 11 bases fitting TRBD2. Germline values: CDR1 SGHRS, CDR2 YFSETQ. The CDR3 consists of 18 residues. V was pared by 0 bases and J by 1 base, with 7 bases of the junction left unmatched. The CDR3 DNA reads as TGCGCCAGCAGCTTGGCGTGGACTAGCGGGTTCCGCACAGATACGCAGTATTTT. Encoded protein: CASSLAWTSGFRTDTQYF.

This clonotype was counted many times. This chain links TRBV28 with TRBJ2-1; TRBD2 aligns across 11 bases. Trimming cost V 3 bases and J 3 bases; bases outside gene matches: 7. The CDR3 covers 17 residues. Germline-derived CDR1 and CDR2 are MDHEN and SYDVKM. As DNA, the CDR3 is TGTGCCAGCAGTTTCCTGACTAGCGGGGCCGACTACAATGAGCAGTTCTTC. This encodes CASSFLTSGADYNEQFF.

Ten or more counts support this clonotype. V usage is TRBV6-1 and J usage is TRBJ2-1, with 9 positions matching TRBD1. CDR1 and CDR2 from the germline V gene are MNHNS and SASEGT. With V trimmed by 7 bases and J by 2 bases, 15 bases remained unmatched. This CDR3 contains 18 residues. CDR3 loop: CASTSLDRGVGAYNEQFF. In DNA form, the CDR3 reads TGTGCCAGCACCTCCCTGGACAGGGGCGTCGGTGCCTACAATGAGCAGTTCTTC.

This clonotype was detected a few times. V usage is TRBV20-1 and J usage is TRBJ2-3; 7 nucleotides line up with TRBD2. V shed 5 bases and J 0 bases; nucleotides not matched to a gene: 8. The germline gives CDR1 DFQATT, CDR2 SNEGSKA (reference sequence). The length of the CDR3 is 15 residues. Here the CDR3 reads CSAPTGSGSTDTQYF. In DNA form, the CDR3 reads TGCAGTGCTCCCACGGGTAGCGGGAGCACAGATACGCAGTATTTT.

This clonotype was seen many times. The chain employs TRBV12-3 or TRBV12-4 and TRBJ2-2, with D unresolved. This CDR3 comprises 14 residues. Trimming shortened V by 5 bases and J by 4 bases, and 11 bases separated the two germline ends. The CDR3 DNA is TGTGCCAGCAGTAAGGACCACCTCACCGGGGAGCTGTTTTTT. Protein product: CASSKDHLTGELFF.

This clonotype was counted only a few times. V gene TRBV5-5 combines with J gene TRBJ2-2; TRBD1 matches at 9 bases. Trimming cost V 4 bases and J 3 bases; bases outside gene matches: 7. The length of the CDR3 is 16 residues. Germline V CDR1 and CDR2: SGHKS, YYEKEE (reference sequence). The DNA for the CDR3 is TGTGCCAGCAGCCGACTGGACAGGGGTCACACCGGGGAGCTGTTTTTT. It is translated as CASSRLDRGHTGELFF.

This clonotype has ten or more counts. The genes are TRBV7-2 and TRBJ2-3; a weak D match, TRBD2 (6 bases). The germline V gene encodes CDR1 SGHTA and CDR2 FQGNSA. The length of the CDR3 is 14 residues. The ends were cut back, 5 bases at V and 6 bases at J, with 15 bases in the middle. The CDR3 loop is CASSLGGPPDTQYF. In nucleotides, the CDR3 is TGTGCCAGCAGCCTGGGGGGACCCCCGGATACGCAGTATTTT.

The sample holds many counts of this clonotype. In DNA form, the CDR3 reads TGCAGCGTTGGCGAGGCAGGGAACTATGGCTACACCTTC. This gives the protein CSVGEAGNYGYTF. This rearrangement joins TRBV29-1 to TRBJ1-2, with D perhaps TRBD1 (5 bases). Germline loops: CDR1 SQVTM, CDR2 ANQGSEA. V lost 4 bases and J lost 2, with 11 bases in between. CDR3 length: 13 residues.

The V gene is TRBV4-2, the J gene TRBJ2-7; 7 nucleotides align to TRBD1. The V segment lost 6 bases and the J segment 2 bases; nucleotides outside the gene matches: 4. The germline gives CDR1 LGHNA, CDR2 YNFKEQ. The CDR3 runs 13 residues. The CDR3: CASRRQGTYEQYF. CDR3 coding DNA: TGTGCCAGCAGACGACAGGGAACCTACGAGCAGTACTTC.

At least ten counts were recorded for this clonotype. J is TRBJ2-6 and V is TRBV5-1; weak D call: TRBD2 (5 bases). V lost 8 bases to trimming and J lost 0 bases, with 15 bases between them. CDR3 length: 16 amino acids. Germline values: CDR1 SGHRS, CDR2 YFSETQ. The CDR3 bases are TGCGCCAGTAGACCCGACGGACTCTCTGGGGCCAACGTCCTGACTTTC. It yields the protein CASRPDGLSGANVLTF.

Many counts were recorded for this clonotype. The CDR3 here is CASSLGTGEKLFF. DNA of the CDR3: TGCGCCAGCAGCTTGGGGACTGGGGAAAAACTGTTTTTT. The chain couples TRBV5-1 to TRBJ1-4; D unresolved. The CDR3 contains 13 residues. Germline CDR1 is SGHRS and CDR2 is YFSETQ. Trimming stripped 0 bases from V and 8 bases from J, with 8 bases between.

This clonotype was found many times. V gene TRBV5-6 combines with J gene TRBJ2-4, with D possibly called TRBD1 or TRBD2 (6 bases each). The CDR3 sequence is 16 residues long. Trimming stripped 1 base from V and 0 bases from J, with 11 bases between. Germline lookup yields CDR1 SGHDT and CDR2 YYEEEE. CDR3 DNA: TGTGCCAGCAGCTTGACGGGGGCTCTAGCCAAAAACATTCAGTACTTC. Its translation: CASSLTGALAKNIQYF.

This clonotype was counted many times. The V gene is TRBV29-1, the J gene TRBJ2-7; 9 bases line up with TRBD1. The CDR3 is 12 residues long. Germline values: CDR1 SQVTM, CDR2 ANQGSEA. V was clipped by 7 bases and J by 5 bases; unmatched bases: 6. The CDR3 DNA follows: TGCAGCGCTAGACAGGGGGAGGACGAGCAGTACTTC. Translating it yields CSARQGEDEQYF.

This clonotype was seen ten or more times. The gene calls are TRBV7-2 and TRBJ2-3, with D unresolved. This CDR3 contains 13 residues. In germline, CDR1 is SGHTA, CDR2 FQGNSA. The V end was cut by 2 bases, the J end by 2 bases, with 5 bases between. The CDR3 bases are TGTGCCAGCAGCTTAACCTACACAGATACGCAGTATTTT. It specifies CASSLTYTDTQYF.

In its sample, this clonotype was seen many times. The rearrangement links TRBV5-1 to TRBJ2-2; the match to TRBD1 covers 9 bases. CDR3 size: 16 residues. The ends lost 4 bases at V and 1 base at J; junction bases unmatched: 5. The germline gives CDR1 SGHRS, CDR2 YFSETQ. CDR3 coding DNA: TGCGCCAGCAGCCCTGCGGGACAGGGGAACACCGGGGAGCTGTTTTTT. Residues: CASSPAGQGNTGELFF.

This clonotype appeared many times. V and J are TRBV5-1 and TRBJ2-5; the D gene is possibly TRBD1 (5 bases). Germline CDR1 reads SGHRS; CDR2 reads YFSETQ. V lost 2 bases to trimming and J lost 2 bases, with 16 bases between them. The CDR3 length is 16 residues. Written as DNA, the CDR3 is TGCGCCAGCAGCTTATCACTACGGCGGACACAAGAGACCCAGTACTTC. It is translated as CASSLSLRRTQETQYF.

This clonotype was picked up many times. The J gene is TRBJ1-4, the V gene TRBV5-1; 7 nucleotides line up with TRBD1. CDR1 and CDR2 (germline): SGHRS, YFSETQ. The CDR3 extends over 13 amino acids. The J segment lost 6 bases and the V segment lost 2 bases, leaving 1 base of the junction unmatched. The CDR3 spells CASSLTGDEKLFF. CDR3 nucleotides: TGCGCCAGCAGCTTAACAGGGGATGAAAAACTGTTTTTT.

This clonotype was seen many times. The chain uses TRBV20-1 and TRBJ2-5; D is uncertain. With 1 base removed from V and 1 base from J, the gap between germline ends came to 1 base. This CDR3 contains 11 residues. Germline V gene data show CDR1 as DFQATT and CDR2 as SNEGSKA (reference sequence). In nucleotides, the CDR3 is TGCAGTGCTAGAGGCCAAGAGACCCAGTACTTC. Translated, it gives CSARGQETQYF.

In its sample, this clonotype was seen many times. The chain recombines TRBV5-6 with TRBJ2-3; TRBD2 matches at 8 bases. Germline CDR1 SGHDT, CDR2 YYEEEE. The ends lost 0 bases at V and 6 bases at J; junction bases unmatched: 9. This CDR3 contains 16 residues. The CDR3 reads CASSLGSGTAGDTQYF. CDR3 nucleotide sequence: TGTGCCAGCAGCTTGGGTAGCGGGACTGCAGGGGATACGCAGTATTTT.

The chain is built from TRBV3-1 and TRBJ1-4; TRBD1 is a possible D gene (5 bases). Per germline, CDR1 LGHDT and CDR2 YNNKEL (reference sequence). V was trimmed by 4 bases and J by 3 bases, leaving 9 bases between them. The CDR3 consists of 14 residues. CDR3 loop: CASSPLGANEKLFF. The CDR3 nucleotides read TGTGCCAGCAGCCCGTTAGGGGCTAATGAAAAACTGTTTTTT.

This clonotype was detected ten times or more. The chain has TRBV5-1 and TRBJ2-1; 8 positions agree with TRBD2. Germline V gives CDR1 SGHRS, CDR2 YFSETQ. J was trimmed by 4 bases and V by 3 bases; bases with no gene match: 6. The CDR3 covers 15 residues. Here the CDR3 reads CASSWGRGEYNEQFF. The CDR3 DNA sequence: TGCGCCAGCAGCTGGGGGCGGGGGGAATACAATGAGCAGTTCTTC.